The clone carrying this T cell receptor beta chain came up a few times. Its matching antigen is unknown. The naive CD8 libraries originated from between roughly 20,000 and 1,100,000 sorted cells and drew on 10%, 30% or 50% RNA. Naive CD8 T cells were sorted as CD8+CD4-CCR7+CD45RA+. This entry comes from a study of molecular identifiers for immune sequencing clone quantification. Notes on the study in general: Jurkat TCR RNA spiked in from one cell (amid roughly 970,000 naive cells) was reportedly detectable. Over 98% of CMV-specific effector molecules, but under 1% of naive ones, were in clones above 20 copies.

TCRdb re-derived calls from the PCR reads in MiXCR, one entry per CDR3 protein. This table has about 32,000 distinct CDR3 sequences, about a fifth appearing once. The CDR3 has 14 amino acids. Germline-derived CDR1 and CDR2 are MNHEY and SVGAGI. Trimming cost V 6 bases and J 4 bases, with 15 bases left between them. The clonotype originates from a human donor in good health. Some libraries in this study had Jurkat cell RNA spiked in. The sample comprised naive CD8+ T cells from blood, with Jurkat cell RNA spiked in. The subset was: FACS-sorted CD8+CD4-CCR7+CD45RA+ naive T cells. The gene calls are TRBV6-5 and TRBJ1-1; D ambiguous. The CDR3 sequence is CASREKGAVTEAFF. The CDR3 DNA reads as TGTGCCAGCAGGGAGAAGGGAGCGGTCACTGAAGCTTTCTTT.